This TCR beta chain was observed in a study of OX40 agonist ivuxolimab in advanced cancers. General study points: Dosing at 0.1 to 3.0 mg/kg was accompanied by clonal expansion of CD4+ and CD8+ blood T cells by week 6.

The CDR3 contains 16 residues. The V segment lost 6 bases and the J segment 2 bases; nucleotides outside the gene matches: 13. Germline V lookup: CDR1 MNHNY, CDR2 SVGAGI (reference sequence). Method: immunoSEQ multiplex PCR; TCRdb's copy keeps in-frame clones and lacks some. The repertoire holds tens of thousands of clones, about 91% seen once, with over 4.5% in the top ten. In regard to this clone: Its antigen is unknown.

Collection of blood occurred at baseline, at cycle 4 day 1, and at cycle 7 day 1. The source is an adult with an advanced solid tumor such as melanoma, head and neck, liver or kidney cancer. Material: CD4+ or CD8+ T cells sorted from blood, obtained in a trial of the OX40 agonist ivuxolimab. The V and J genes are TRBV6-6 and TRBJ2-7; 7 bases align to TRBD2. CDR3 protein: CASSHTFSGPTYEQYF. The CDR3 DNA is TGTGCCAGCAGCCACACCTTTAGCGGGCCGACCTACGAGCAGTACTTC.